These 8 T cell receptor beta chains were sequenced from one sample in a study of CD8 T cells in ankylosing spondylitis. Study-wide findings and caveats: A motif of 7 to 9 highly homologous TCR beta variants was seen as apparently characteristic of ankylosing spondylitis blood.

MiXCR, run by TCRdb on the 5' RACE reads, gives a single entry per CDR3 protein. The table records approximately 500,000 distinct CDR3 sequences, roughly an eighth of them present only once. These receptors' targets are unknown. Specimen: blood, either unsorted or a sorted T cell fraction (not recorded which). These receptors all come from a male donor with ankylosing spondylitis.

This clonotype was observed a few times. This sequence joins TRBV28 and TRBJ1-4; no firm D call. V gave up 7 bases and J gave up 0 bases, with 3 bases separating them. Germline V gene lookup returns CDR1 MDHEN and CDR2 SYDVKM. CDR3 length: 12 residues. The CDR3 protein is CASNPTNEKLFF. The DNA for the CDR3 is TGTGCCAGCAATCCAACTAATGAAAAACTGTTTTTT.

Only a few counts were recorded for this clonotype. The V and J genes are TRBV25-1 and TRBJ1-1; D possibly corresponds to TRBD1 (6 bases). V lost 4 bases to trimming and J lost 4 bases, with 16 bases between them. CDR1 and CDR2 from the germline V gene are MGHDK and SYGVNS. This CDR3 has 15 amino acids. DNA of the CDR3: TGTGCCAGCAGTGCCTACGGAGGGGGTTTCACTGAAGCTTTCTTT. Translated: CASSAYGGGFTEAFF.

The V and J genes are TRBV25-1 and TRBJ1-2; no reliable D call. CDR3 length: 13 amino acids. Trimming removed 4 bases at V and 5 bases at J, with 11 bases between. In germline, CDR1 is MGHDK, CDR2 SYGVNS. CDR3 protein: CASSGSLGYGYTF. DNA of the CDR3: TGTGCCAGCAGTGGCTCCCTGGGGTATGGCTACACCTTC.

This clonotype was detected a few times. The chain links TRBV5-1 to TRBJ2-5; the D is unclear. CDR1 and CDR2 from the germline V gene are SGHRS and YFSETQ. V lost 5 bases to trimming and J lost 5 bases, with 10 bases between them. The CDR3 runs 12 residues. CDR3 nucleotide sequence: TGCGCCAGCAGTAGGGAAGCGGAGACCCAGTACTTC. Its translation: CASSREAETQYF.

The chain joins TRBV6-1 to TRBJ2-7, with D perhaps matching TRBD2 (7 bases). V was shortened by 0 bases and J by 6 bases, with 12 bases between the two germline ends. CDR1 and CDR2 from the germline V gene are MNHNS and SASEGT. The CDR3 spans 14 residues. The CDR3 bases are TGTGCCAGCAGTGAAGCTGGGGGGGACATCGAGCAGTACGTC. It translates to CASSEAGGDIEQYV.

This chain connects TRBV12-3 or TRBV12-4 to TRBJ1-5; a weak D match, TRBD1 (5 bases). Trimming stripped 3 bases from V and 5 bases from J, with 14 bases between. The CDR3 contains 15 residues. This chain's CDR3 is CASSFGGTGDQPQHF. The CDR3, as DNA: TGTGCCAGCAGTTTTGGGGGGACTGGGGATCAGCCCCAGCATTTT.

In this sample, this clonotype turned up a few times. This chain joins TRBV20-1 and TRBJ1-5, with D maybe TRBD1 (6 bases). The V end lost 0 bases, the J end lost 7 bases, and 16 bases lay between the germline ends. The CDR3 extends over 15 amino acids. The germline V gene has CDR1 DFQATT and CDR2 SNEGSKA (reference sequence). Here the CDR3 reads CSARDRLAGEQPQHF. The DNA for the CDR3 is TGCAGTGCTAGAGATAGGTTGGCAGGGGAACAGCCCCAGCATTTT.

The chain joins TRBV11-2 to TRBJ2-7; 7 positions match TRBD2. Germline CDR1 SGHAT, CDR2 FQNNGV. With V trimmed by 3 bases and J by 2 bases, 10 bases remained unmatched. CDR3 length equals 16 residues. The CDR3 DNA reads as TGTGCCAGCAGCTTTGCGGGAGAGAGCCCTCCCTACGAGCAGTACTTC. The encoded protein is CASSFAGESPPYEQYF.